This is a list of T cell receptor beta chains from one sample in a study of human T cells and chemical hapten exposure. A single record per CDR3 protein comes from TCRdb applying MiXCR to the RACE reads. Of roughly 46,000 distinct CDR3 sequences listed, around 4.5% are singletons. Material: whole blood. These receptor sequences come from a human donor in good health. Some clones in this sample may be carry-over from other donors' samples. Both conserved end residues are part of each CDR3. The D gene is left open where the match is weak. A row's size may be missing; if present it is once, few, many or a size class.

TRBJ2-7,TRBV11-3,TRBD2,many,TGTGCCAGCAGCTTAGAAGCGGGAGACTCCTACGAGCAGTACTTC,CASSLEAGDSYEQYF
TRBJ2-1,TRBV2,NA,few,TGTGCCAGCAGCCTTAGCGGTCCCTCCTACAATGAGCAGTTCTTC,CASSLSGPSYNEQFF
TRBJ2-7,TRBV11-2,NA,few,TGTGCCAGCAGCTTAGCCCTAGGGGGGGAGCAGTACTTC,CASSLALGGEQYF
TRBJ2-7,TRBV5-1,NA,few,TGCGCCAGCAGCTTGGTGGTCGGGAGTTCGCAGTACTTC,CASSLVVGSSQYF
TRBJ1-5,TRBV6-5,NA,NA,TGTGCCAGCAGCTCCGAAATCACGGGTCAGCCCCAGCATTTT,CASSSEITGQPQHF
TRBJ2-7,TRBV6-6,NA,many,TGTGCCAGCAGTGAATCACAGGGTAACAGGTACTTC,CASSESQGNRYF
TRBJ2-1,TRBV12-3/TRBV12-4,NA,few,TGTGCCAGCAGTTTAATGCACCCAGGGGTCAATGAGCAGTTCTTC,CASSLMHPGVNEQFF
TRBJ1-2,TRBV16,NA,NA,TGTGCCAGCAGCCAAGCCCGGGACTCCTATGGCTACACCTTC,CASSQARDSYGYTF
TRBJ2-2,TRBV6-6,TRBD2,many,TGTGCCAGCAGTTGGACTAGAGGAAAGAACACCGGGGAGCTGTTTTTT,CASSWTRGKNTGELFF
TRBJ1-6,TRBV12-3/TRBV12-4,NA,many,TGTGCCAGCAGCCGAGGGGCGAGCTCCTATAATTCACCCCTCCACTTT,CASSRGASSYNSPLHF
TRBJ2-3,TRBV9,TRBD2,many,TGTGCCAGCAGCGTAGGAGGGCTAGCGGGAGGGCCGGATACGCAGTATTTT,CASSVGGLAGGPDTQYF
TRBJ1-4,TRBV3-1,NA,many,TGTGCCAGCAGCCAAGATCGGGACGGAAGAGTGTTTTTT,CASSQDRDGRVFF
TRBJ2-5,TRBV20-1,NA,few,TGCAGTGCTGGCCAAAAAGACTGGCAGGAGACCCAGTACTTC,CSAGQKDWQETQYF
TRBJ2-7,TRBV19,NA,many,TGTGCCAGTAGTATTGGGCCTTTAGGCTACGAGCAGTACTTC,CASSIGPLGYEQYF
TRBJ1-1,TRBV12-3/TRBV12-4,NA,few,TGTGCCAGCAGTTATGCCCTCCCGAGCGCTGAAGCTTTCTTT,CASSYALPSAEAFF
TRBJ2-6,TRBV15,TRBD1,NA,TGTGCCACCAGCGGATCGACAGGGCCCTTCTCTGGGGCCAACGTCCTGACTTTC,CATSGSTGPFSGANVLTF
TRBJ2-7,TRBV30,NA,many,TGTGCCGGAACCCCGGGGCCATCCTACGAGCAGTACTTC,CAGTPGPSYEQYF
TRBJ1-3,TRBV18,NA,many,TGTGCCAGCTCACCGGGACTGTCTATCGGAAACACCATATATTTT,CASSPGLSIGNTIYF
TRBJ2-4,TRBV20-1,NA,NA,TGCAGTGCTAGAGAAGGTGCGGTGCCCGGGGCCAAAAACATTCAGTACTTC,CSAREGAVPGAKNIQYF
TRBJ1-1,TRBV27,NA,many,TGTGCCAGCCAGGGTATGAACACTGAAGCTTTCTTT,CASQGMNTEAFF
TRBJ1-1,TRBV6-5,NA,NA,TGTGCCAGCAGTTACTCTGAGAGAGCGAACACTGAAGCTTTCTTT,CASSYSERANTEAFF
TRBJ1-5,TRBV6-5,NA,few,TGTGCCAGCAGTTACTCGAGGATCCAGCCCCAGCATTTT,CASSYSRIQPQHF
TRBJ1-1,TRBV12-3/TRBV12-4,NA,many,TGTGCCAGCAGTTTAACCGGGGCGGGCACTGAAGCTTTCTTT,CASSLTGAGTEAFF
TRBJ2-4,TRBV20-1,TRBD1,many,TGCAGTGCTAGATGGGACAGGGGGGGAAACATTCAGTACTTC,CSARWDRGGNIQYF
TRBJ2-7,TRBV5-1,NA,many,TGCGCCAGCAGCTTGCAGTCTAGCTCCTACGAGCAGTACTTC,CASSLQSSSYEQYF
TRBJ2-3,TRBV5-5,TRBD2,many,TGTGCCAGCAGCTTCCTGGCGGGGGAGGCAGATACGCAGTATTTT,CASSFLAGEADTQYF
TRBJ1-5,TRBV21-1,NA,NA,TGTGCCAGCAGAAAGGCCCTCGTAGCGACAGGAGATAGCAATCAGCCCCAGCATTTT,CASRKALVATGDSNQPQHF
TRBJ1-4,TRBV28,TRBD1,NA,TGTGCCAGCAGCCCGGGACAGGTGAATGAAAAACTGTTTTTT,CASSPGQVNEKLFF
TRBJ2-1,TRBV13,NA,many,TGTGCCAGCAGCCCGAGTGAAGAAAACAATGAGCAGTTCTTC,CASSPSEENNEQFF
TRBJ1-2,TRBV6-1,NA,NA,TGTGCCAGCAGACCAGAGGACAGAGGGATCTATGGCTACACCTTC,CASRPEDRGIYGYTF
TRBJ2-6,TRBV15,NA,many,TGTGCCACCAGCAGAGATTACTCTGGGGCCAACGTCCTGACTTTC,CATSRDYSGANVLTF
TRBJ2-1,TRBV11-3,TRBD2,many,TGTGCCAGCAGCCCCGGGGGTAGCGGGAGTCCTGAGCAGTTCTTC,CASSPGGSGSPEQFF
TRBJ1-5,TRBV5-6,TRBD1,many,TGTGCCAGCAGCTTGAGGGGGGACAGTCTCTTCATGGGGCATCAGCCCCAGCATTTT,CASSLRGDSLFMGHQPQHF
TRBJ2-7,TRBV30,NA,few,TGTGCCTGGAGTGAAGGCAGATCCTACGAGCAGTACTTC,CAWSEGRSYEQYF
TRBJ1-1,TRBV25-1,NA,few,TGTGCCAGCAGTGAATTTGGCACTGAAGCTTTCTTT,CASSEFGTEAFF
TRBJ1-1,TRBV27,NA,few,TGTGCCAGCAGTTTCTCACGGACCTCTGAAGCTTTCTTT,CASSFSRTSEAFF
TRBJ2-6,TRBV6-1,TRBD2,NA,TGTGCCGCCAGGAGCGGGGGCTCTGGGGCCAACGTCCTGACTTTC,CAARSGGSGANVLTF
TRBJ1-1,TRBV10-3,NA,many,TGTGCCACACACCCGGGTGTTGGCGGGGGTCGGACTGAAGCTTTCTTT,CATHPGVGGGRTEAFF
TRBJ2-5,TRBV28,TRBD1,many,TGTGCCAGCAACCGGGACAGCGAAGAGACCCAGTACTTC,CASNRDSEETQYF
TRBJ1-6,TRBV28,TRBD1,few,TGTGCCAGCAGTTTACAACCAGGGGGGAGTTCACCCCTCCACTTT,CASSLQPGGSSPLHF
TRBJ2-1,TRBV28,NA,many,TGTGCCAGCAGTTTATTAGCGCCGCTCGATGAGCAGTTCTTC,CASSLLAPLDEQFF
TRBJ1-1,TRBV5-1,NA,many,TGCGCCAGCAGCTTGCCTGGGCCATGGGACGAAGCTTTCTTT,CASSLPGPWDEAFF
TRBJ2-3,TRBV6-1,TRBD2,many,TGTGCCAGCACTCACCTAGCGGGACCTAGCACAGATACGCAGTATTTT,CASTHLAGPSTDTQYF
TRBJ1-2,TRBV10-1,NA,many,TGCGCCAGCACTAAGGACACAGCTAACTATGGCTACACCTTC,CASTKDTANYGYTF
TRBJ2-1,TRBV28,NA,many,TGTGCCAGCAGTTTGTCCGGGGTTTGGAATGAGCAGTTCTTC,CASSLSGVWNEQFF
TRBJ2-7,TRBV4-1,NA,few,TGCGCCAGCAGCCCGGTCGGTTCTAGTGGGTCTTTCGAGCAGTACTTC,CASSPVGSSGSFEQYF
TRBJ2-1,TRBV29-1,NA,NA,TGCAGCGTTGGCGTGACAGGCCGCTCCTACAATGAGCAGTTCTTC,CSVGVTGRSYNEQFF
TRBJ1-2,TRBV30,NA,few,TGTGCCTGGAGCCTACAGGGCTATGGCTACACCTTC,CAWSLQGYGYTF
TRBJ2-2,TRBV28,NA,medium-sized,TGTGCCAGCAGTTTAGGGGACCCGAGCCGGGAGCTGTTTTTT,CASSLGDPSRELFF
TRBJ2-3,TRBV20-1,TRBD2,many,TGCAGTGCCGAAAGGGAGGCGGGAGTTACAGATACGCAGTATTTT,CSAEREAGVTDTQYF
TRBJ1-6,TRBV27,NA,many,TGTGCCAGCCGGACAGCGAATTCACCCCTCCACTTT,CASRTANSPLHF
TRBJ1-5,TRBV20-1,TRBD1,many,TGCAGTGCTAGAACACCTGGGACAGAGAGCAATCAGCCCCAGCATTTT,CSARTPGTESNQPQHF
TRBJ2-6,TRBV19,NA,few,TGTGCCAGTAGTATATTACCCTCTGGGGCCAACGTCCTGACTTTC,CASSILPSGANVLTF
TRBJ2-2,TRBV29-1,TRBD2,few,TGCAGCGTTGAAGAGGGACTAGCGGGAGAACTAAGGACCGGGGAGCTGTTTTTT,CSVEEGLAGELRTGELFF
TRBJ1-2,TRBV2,TRBD1,NA,TGTGCCAGCAACCCTACAGGGGCGGATGGCTACACCTTC,CASNPTGADGYTF
TRBJ1-2,TRBV4-1,NA,many,TGCGCCAGCAGCCAAGGTCTCGTTGGCTACACCTTC,CASSQGLVGYTF
TRBJ2-2,TRBV9,NA,few,TGTGCCAGCAGCGCCTCCCCCGGGGAGCTGTTTTTT,CASSASPGELFF
TRBJ1-5,TRBV3-1,TRBD1,NA,TGTGCCAGCAGCCAGTCCGGACAGGGGATCAATCAGCCCCAGCATTTT,CASSQSGQGINQPQHF
TRBJ1-1,TRBV20-1,TRBD1,few,TGCAGTGCTATCCGGGACAGGGGAATCGGCACTGAAGCTTTCTTT,CSAIRDRGIGTEAFF